Listed here is a single T cell receptor beta chain. These data originate in a study of T cells in Graves' hyperthyroidism and ophthalmopathy. Amplification of TCR beta CDR3 regions was performed using RNA transcripts as template. The HTBI primer set was used in a first-round RT-PCR of the TCR CDR3. TCRdb reanalysed the multiplex PCR reads using MiXCR and keeps one entry per CDR3 protein. The sample contains roughly 750,000 distinct CDR3 sequences, over 15% of which appear only once. Diagnosis rested on symptoms, serum thyroxine and TRAb, thyroid ultrasound, and orbital computed tomography. Per germline, CDR1 DFQATT and CDR2 SNEGSKA (reference sequence). V gave up 3 bases and J gave up 3 bases, with 13 bases separating them. This CDR3 is built from 14 residues.

This TCR was sampled from a man aged 18 to 35 with Graves' hyperthyroidism. This chain connects TRBV20-1 to TRBJ2-3; TRBD2 might be the D (6 bases). The specimen was blood. The DNA of the CDR3 is TGCAGTGCTAGCGGGAGAGGTCCGACAGATACGCAGTATTTT. It translates to CSASGRGPTDTQYF.